The 16 T cell receptor beta chains presented below share a single source sample, sequenced in a study of T cell responses to AZD1222 COVID-19 vaccine. Some clones are missing from TCRdb's copy, which holds only in-frame ones; the method was immunoSEQ multiplex PCR. The sample shows roughly 100,000 clones, roughly 87% of them seen only once. The specimen comprised peripheral blood, sampled on day 0 of AZD1222 vaccination. The receptors derive from an adult in good health.

The chain combines TRBV7-6 with TRBJ1-1; weak D call: TRBD1 (5 bases). Trimming took 9 bases from V and 3 from J, leaving 20 bases between them. The CDR3 runs 15 residues. The V gene's germline CDR1 is SGHVS and CDR2 FNYEAQ. The CDR3 nucleotides read TGTGCCAGTAAGAGGTGGGCAGGGTCGGACACTGAAGCTTTCTTT. Its protein product is CASKRWAGSDTEAFF.

The chain is built from TRBV10-3 and TRBJ2-1; 10 nucleotides align to TRBD2. CDR1 and CDR2 from the germline V gene are ENHRY and SYGVKD. The CDR3 consists of 14 residues. The trim removed 6 bases at V and 4 bases at J, leaving 3 bases unmatched. CDR3 sequence reads: CAISSGGGYNEQFF. For the CDR3, the DNA is TGTGCCATCAGCAGCGGGGGGGGTTACAATGAGCAGTTCTTC.

The V gene is TRBV9, the J gene TRBJ2-7, with no clear D. The V and J ends lost 4 bases and 0 bases respectively, with 14 bases between them. This CDR3 is built from 15 residues. CDR1 is SGDLS, CDR2 YYNGEE, per germline. The CDR3 DNA is TGTGCCAGCAGCTTGGAGCTAGGCAGCTCCTACGAGCAGTACTTC. Encoded protein: CASSLELGSSYEQYF.

The gene calls are TRBV5-1 and TRBJ2-1, with 9 bases matching TRBD2. With V trimmed by 0 bases and J by 10 bases, 8 bases remained unmatched. The CDR3 runs to 15 residues. Looked up from germline, CDR1 is SGHRS and CDR2 is YFSETQ. CDR3 bases: TGCGCCAGCAGCTTGGATCTAGCGGGGAGGGTCGAGCAGTTCTTC. This translates into CASSLDLAGRVEQFF.

The chain recombines TRBV4-3 with TRBJ1-5; D not certain. V was pared by 5 bases and J by 6 bases, with 14 bases between. CDR3 length equals 14 residues. Germline CDR1 reads LGHNA; CDR2 reads YSLEER. The CDR3 is CASSIILRGQPQHF. CDR3 bases: TGCGCCAGCAGCATAATCCTAAGAGGTCAGCCCCAGCATTTT.

The V gene is TRBV24-1, the J gene TRBJ2-3, with D possibly TRBD1 on 6 matching bases. Trimming stripped 4 bases from V and 0 bases from J, with 13 bases between. From germline, CDR1 is KGHDR and CDR2 SFDVKD. The CDR3 covers 16 residues. The CDR3: CATSDPTGRSTDTQYF. CDR3 nucleotide sequence: TGTGCCACCAGTGACCCGACAGGCCGAAGCACAGATACGCAGTATTTT.

This clone came up once. The gene calls are TRBV3-1 (or the pseudogene TRBV3-2) and TRBJ2-7; maybe TRBD2 (6 bases). This CDR3 spans 12 amino acids. The V end was cut by 1 base, the J end by 7 bases, with 8 bases between. CDR1 and CDR2 (germline): LGHDT, YNNKEL (reference sequence). CDR3 nucleotide sequence: TGTGCCAGCAGCCAAGCTGCGGGGGAGCAGTACTTC. Translated: CASSQAAGEQYF.

The V gene is TRBV27, the J gene TRBJ1-6, with no clear D. Germline V gene sequence: CDR1 MNHEY, CDR2 SMNVEV (reference sequence). The CDR3 loop spans 16 amino acids. Trimming stripped 0 bases from V and 9 bases from J, with 15 bases between. The CDR3 DNA is TGTGCCAGCAGTTTATCGGTCCCGGGTATCGGTTCACCCCTCCACTTT. This sequence encodes CASSLSVPGIGSPLHF.

Of note for this clone: This may be a read error, as it is one base from a much larger clone. This sequence joins TRBV27 and TRBJ1-6; 7 bases map to TRBD1. The CDR3 totals 14 residues. V lost 6 bases, J lost 5 bases, and 4 bases stayed unmatched. Germline lookup yields CDR1 MNHEY and CDR2 SMNVEV (reference sequence). The CDR3 bases are TGTGCCAGCAGCCCCGGGACAGATAATTCACCCCTCCACTTT. Its protein is CASSPGTDNSPLHF.

The CDR3 protein is CASSLDPPLEQYF. In DNA form, the CDR3 reads TGCGCCAGCAGCTTAGACCCTCCTCTCGAGCAGTACTTC. The V call is TRBV5-1, the J call TRBJ2-7; D is uncertain. The CDR3 is 13 amino acids. Germline CDR1 reads SGHRS; CDR2 reads YFSETQ. The V gene lost 2 bases and the J gene lost 6 bases, with 12 bases spanning the gap.

This clone was picked up one time. The V and J genes are TRBV3-1 (or the pseudogene TRBV3-2) and TRBJ1-5, with 8 bases lining up with TRBD1. Germline V gene data show CDR1 as LGHDT and CDR2 as YNNKEL (reference sequence). The CDR3 spans 13 residues. V lost 5 bases, J lost 4 bases, and 1 base stayed unmatched. The CDR3: CASSWTGNQPQHF. CDR3 in DNA: TGTGCCAGCAGCTGGACAGGGAATCAGCCCCAGCATTTT.

CDR3 in DNA: TGCGCCAGCAGCTTGGATTCAGAGAACACTGAAGCTTTCTTT. Translating gives CASSLDSENTEAFF. The rearrangement links TRBV5-1 to TRBJ1-1; D is undetermined. The CDR3 loop spans 14 amino acids. The ends were cut back, 0 bases at V and 1 base at J, with 7 bases in the middle. Germline CDR1 SGHRS, CDR2 YFSETQ.

This clone was seen just once. This chain's CDR3 is CASSGTGTSRGANVLTF. Here the CDR3 DNA reads TGTGCCAGCTCCGGGACAGGGACATCTAGAGGGGCCAACGTCCTGACTTTC. The J gene is TRBJ2-6, the V gene TRBV4-2; 9 nucleotides agree with TRBD1. In germline, CDR1 is LGHNA, CDR2 YNFKEQ. The V and J ends lost 8 bases and 4 bases, in that order; junction bases with no gene match: 12. The CDR3 is made up of 17 amino acids.

In nucleotides, the CDR3 is TGTGCCAGCAGCTTGTGGGGAACTAGTCGTGGCTACACCTTC. As protein: CASSLWGTSRGYTF. This chain joins TRBV5-4 and TRBJ1-2; D is ambiguous. Trimming stripped 1 base from V and 7 bases from J, with 14 bases between. In germline, CDR1 is SGHNT, CDR2 YYREEE (reference sequence). The CDR3 is 14 residues long.

The rearrangement joins TRBV7-9 to TRBJ1-1; unclear D gene. Germline V CDR1 and CDR2: SEHNR, FQNEAQ (reference sequence). CDR3 length: 13 residues. V shed 5 bases and J shed 8 bases, with 15 bases lying between them. The DNA for the CDR3 is TGTGCCAGCAGCGCCCCGGGTCGAAAAGAAGCTTTCTTT. Translating gives CASSAPGRKEAFF.

This sequence joins TRBV5-6 and TRBJ1-2, with D possibly being TRBD1 (6 bases). Germline V gives CDR1 SGHDT, CDR2 YYEEEE. The CDR3 has 15 amino acids. V was clipped by 4 bases and J by 4 bases, with 17 bases between them. In DNA form, the CDR3 reads TGTGCCAGCAGCCCGGGCCCGGGGGCGGGCTATGGCTACACCTTC. Translating gives CASSPGPGAGYGYTF.